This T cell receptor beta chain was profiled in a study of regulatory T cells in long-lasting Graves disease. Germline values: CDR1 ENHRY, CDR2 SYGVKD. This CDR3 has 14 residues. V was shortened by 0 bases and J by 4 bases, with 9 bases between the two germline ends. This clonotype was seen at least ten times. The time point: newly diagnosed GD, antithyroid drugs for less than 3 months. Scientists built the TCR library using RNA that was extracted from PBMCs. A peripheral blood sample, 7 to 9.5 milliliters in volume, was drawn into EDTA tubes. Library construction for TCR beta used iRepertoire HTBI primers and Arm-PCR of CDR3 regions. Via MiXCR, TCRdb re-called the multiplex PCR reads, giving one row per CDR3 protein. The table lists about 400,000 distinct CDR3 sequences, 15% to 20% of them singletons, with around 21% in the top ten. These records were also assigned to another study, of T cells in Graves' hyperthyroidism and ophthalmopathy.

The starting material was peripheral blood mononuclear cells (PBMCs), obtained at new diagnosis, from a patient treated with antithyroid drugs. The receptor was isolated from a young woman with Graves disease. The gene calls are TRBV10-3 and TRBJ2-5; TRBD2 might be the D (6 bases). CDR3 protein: CAISESEGRETQYF. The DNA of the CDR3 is TGTGCCATCAGTGAGTCGGAGGGACGAGAGACCCAGTACTTC.